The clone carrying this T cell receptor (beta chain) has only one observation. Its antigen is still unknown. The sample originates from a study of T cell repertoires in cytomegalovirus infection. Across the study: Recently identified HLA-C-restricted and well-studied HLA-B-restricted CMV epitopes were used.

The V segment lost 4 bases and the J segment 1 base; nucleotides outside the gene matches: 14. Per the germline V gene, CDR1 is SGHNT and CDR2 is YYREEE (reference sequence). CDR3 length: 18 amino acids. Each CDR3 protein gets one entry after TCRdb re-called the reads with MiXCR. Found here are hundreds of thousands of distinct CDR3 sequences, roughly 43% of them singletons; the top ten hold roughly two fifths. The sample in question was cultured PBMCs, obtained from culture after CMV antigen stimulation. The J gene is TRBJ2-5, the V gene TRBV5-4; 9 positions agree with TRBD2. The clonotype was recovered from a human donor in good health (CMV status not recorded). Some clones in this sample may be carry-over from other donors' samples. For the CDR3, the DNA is TGTGCCAGCAGCCGAAGGGGGGCGGGGGGGATATTCCAAGAGACCCAGTACTTC. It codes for CASSRRGAGGIFQETQYF.